This note documents a single T cell receptor (beta chain) sequence. What it recognizes is unknown. The data originate from a study of human T cells and chemical hapten exposure. MiXCR was run by TCRdb on the RACE reads, yielding one entry per CDR3 protein. The sample records roughly 250,000 distinct CDR3 sequences, over 8% being singletons. The sample's time point: pre-sensitization, week 0. Treatment defined: therapeutic diphenylcyclopropenone sensitization with weekly scalp DPC. Whole blood, unfractionated, served as the material for total RNA extraction. Findings and caveats of the study: TCRs exceeding 1 in 1000 frequency stayed unchanged with DPC sensitization.

J gave up 0 bases and V 9 bases, and 6 bases lay outside the gene matches. The V gene's germline CDR1 is MDHEN and CDR2 SYDVKM. This CDR3 has 15 residues. This receptor was identified in a middle-aged woman with alopecia areata. Some clones in this sample may be carry-over from other donors' samples. The chain is built from TRBV28 and TRBJ1-5; TRBD1 agrees at 9 bases. Sample: whole blood, taken in connection with sensitization to the hapten diphenylcyclopropenone (DPC). The CDR3 DNA reads as TGTGCCAGTACCGGGACAGGGCTTAGCAATCAGCCCCAGCATTTT. Amino acids: CASTGTGLSNQPQHF.